This T cell receptor (beta chain) is from a study of T cells in localized non-small cell lung cancer. The length of the CDR3 is 11 residues. Germline CDR1 and CDR2: MNHEY and SMNVEV (reference sequence). V lost 3 bases, J lost 2 bases, and 2 bases lay in between. Study outcomes and limitations: In adjacent lung, a median about 50 of the top 100 tumor clones were found. The highest T cell clonality was in uninvolved adjacent lung, above tumor.

Of note for this clone: What it binds is unknown.

Clones were sequenced by immunoSEQ multiplex PCR, and TCRdb holds only the in-frame ones, with some missing. The sample shows about 22,000 clones, roughly nine tenths of them seen only once. The specimen comprised PBMCs, sampled before any cancer treatment. The rearrangement links TRBV27 to TRBJ2-7, with D uncertain. The source is a man aged 35-75 years with stage II squamous cell lung carcinoma. CDR3 protein: CASSFPYEQYF. The CDR3 region has the DNA TGTGCCAGCAGTTTTCCCTACGAGCAGTACTTC.